This T cell receptor beta chain was observed in a study of cytomegalovirus exposure and HLA in healthy donors. The PCR was carried out with 60 Vbeta primers and 13 Jbeta primers. Clones were read by immunoSEQ multiplex PCR, and TCRdb kept only the in-frame ones, dropping some. The table shows roughly 130,000 clones, with 70% to 75% occurring only once. The V end lost 0 bases, the J end lost 5 bases, and 8 bases lay between the germline ends. CDR3 length: 14 residues. CDR1 SGHDT and CDR2 YYEEEE come from the germline V gene. The V gene is TRBV5-6, the J gene TRBJ1-4; tentatively, D is TRBD1 (6 bases). The sample comprised PBMCs. The sequence was obtained from a woman between 35 and 50 years old in good health and CMV-seronegative. The chain's CDR3 is CASSLVQGNEKLFF. CDR3 bases: TGTGCCAGCAGCTTGGTACAGGGAAATGAAAAACTGTTTTTT. The entire variable domain, with the rest obtained from reference TRBV5-6 and TRBJ1-4, is as follows: DAGVTQSPTHLIKTRGQQVTLRCSPKSGHDTVSWYQQALGQGPQFIFQYYEEEERQRGNFPDRFSGHQFPNYSSELNVNALLLGDSALYLCASSLVQGNEKLFFGSGTQLSVL.